The T cell receptor (beta chain) described here comes from a study of spatial heterogeneity in lung cancer. The study's findings and limits: Relative to follow-up, resection was when ubiquitous expanded tumor TCRs appeared more in blood.

Time point defined: sample taken at primary tumor resection. Without sorting, whole RNA was sequenced from tumor, nontumor lung or frozen PBMC. The donor population consisted of just over 70 patients with untreated, early-stage non-small cell lung cancer. One entry per CDR3 protein results from TCRdb running MiXCR on the 5' RACE reads. The sample consists of some 29,000 distinct CDR3 sequences, 7.5% to 10% of them appearing once. In its sample, this clonotype was seen many times. Its antigen is as yet unknown. Trimming took off 1 base at V and 7 bases at J, with 11 bases between the two ends. Germline assignment: CDR1 LGHDT and CDR2 YNNKEL (reference sequence). This CDR3 region has 14 residues.

This clonotype originated in a female donor with early-stage non-small cell lung cancer. The sample consisted of PBMCs, taken at surgery. The chain is built from TRBV3-1 and TRBJ1-3, with no clear D. The CDR3 is CASSQVEERNTIYF. DNA of the CDR3: TGTGCCAGCAGCCAAGTGGAGGAGCGGAACACCATATATTTT.